This is a list of T cell receptor beta chains from one sample in a study of blood T cell repertoires in COVID-19. Repertoires were generated with immunoSEQ multiplex PCR, while TCRdb's copy carries only in-frame clones and drops some. The sample has 150,000 or so clones; almost 80% are singletons. Sequenced material: PBMCs or T cells enriched from blood (not recorded which). These receptors were collected from a woman in her forties or fifties who had recovered from COVID-19. CDR3s include the opening cysteine and the closing phenylalanine or tryptophan. The D gene is left open where the match is weak. Expanded clones are given a class, and other clones once, few, many or no size at all.

clone_size d_call v_call cdr3_aa
few TRBD2 TRBV27 CASSPWTSGSGEQFF
- - TRBV7-9 CASTVLGYTEAFF
- TRBD2 TRBV7-3 CASSQIPGLQPGELFF
- TRBD2 TRBV30 CAWSGGTSGRTDTQYF
once TRBD2 TRBV19 CASSIGPGLQETQYF
- - TRBV6-5 CASGYWGDYGYTF
once - TRBV7-9 CASSYNSGLLRNF
- TRBD2 TRBV30 CAWSGLAGTGELFF
- - TRBV2 CASRGQVNQPQHF
- - TRBV2 CASSEGGLYGYTF
- - TRBV6-5 CASSYSTYSGANVLTF
- - TRBV29-1 CSVASGESNEKLFF
- - TRBV10-3 CAISESKGETEAFF
- TRBD1 TRBV28 CASSRDRRETQYF
- - TRBV4-2 CASSQDGKGDEQFF
few - TRBV30 CAGGPSSYEQYF
- - TRBV11-1 CASSSPAQADYGYTF
many TRBD2 TRBV30 CAWSRTSGSYNEQFF
- TRBD2 TRBV10-3 CAIKGREGYNEQFF
- - TRBV7-3 CASSFGRGYEQYF
- TRBD2 TRBV27 CASSLAGVSYNEQFF
- TRBD2 TRBV11-2 CASSSPRAAGGGDTQYF
- - TRBV19 CASTRPRVSTEAFF
- TRBD1 TRBV19 CASSPQGAYNEQFF
- - TRBV14 CASGPGVLTEAFF
- TRBD2 TRBV7-2 CASSPGLVNYEQYF
- - TRBV30 CAWRPTDEKLFF
- - TRBV24-1 CAPAGTGCRQPQHF
few - TRBV3-1/TRBV3-2 CASSQGPAEGYTF
- TRBD2 TRBV4-1 CASSQRTSGRAGTSDTQYF
- TRBD2 TRBV5-1 CASSPRRTSDEQFF
once - TRBV12-3/TRBV12-4 CASSFGNQPQHF
- - TRBV6-1 CASSEGRSQPQHF
- TRBD1 TRBV27 CASTGTGRNNYGYTF
- TRBD2 TRBV4-1 CASSQKIPSGGAIGELFF
once TRBD2 TRBV6-6 CASSRAGTRENEQFF
once - TRBV3-1/TRBV3-2 CASSQDQRAYGYTF
- - TRBV28 CAIGGQNIQYF
few - TRBV30 CAWSVPGYGYTF
- TRBD2 TRBV29-1 CSVAPGGNYEQYF
- - TRBV19 CASSIPNQPQHF
- - TRBV9 CASSPRPSEDTQYF
- TRBD2 TRBV25-1 CASTPAGQKNIQYF
- TRBD2 TRBV28 CASSSSGLADYEQYF
- TRBD2 TRBV11-3 CASSPEGTSTYEQYF
- - TRBV11-2 CASSPSGDTTDTQYF
- TRBD1 TRBV2 CASSADRSLFF
- TRBD1 TRBV6-5 CASSRDRVSYEQYF
- - TRBV12-3/TRBV12-4 CASSLGGINEQFF
- TRBD2 TRBV5-5 CASSLVGTSGSFDEQFF
- - TRBV5-4 CASSRSFLNTEAFF
- TRBD1 TRBV11-2 CASSFDRGNQPQHF
few TRBD1 TRBV7-8 CASSGYRGRDTEAFF
- - TRBV4-2 CASSQRDKASLHNEQFF
few TRBD1 TRBV11-3 CASSPGQGALGYTF
many - TRBV6-5 CASLRGNSGADGYTF
- - TRBV28 CASQGGDEPQHF
- TRBD1 TRBV2 CASSVDRGDTDTQYF
once - TRBV5-8 CASSLGVSYRYNYEQYF
- TRBD1 TRBV2 CASKGQGFETDTQYF